One and the same sample provided the 21 T cell receptor beta chains below, sequenced in a study of T cell clones after liver transplantation. Profiled with immunoSEQ multiplex PCR; TCRdb holds only in-frame clones, not every one. Of over 50,000 clones detected, about four fifths appear once; the ten largest clones hold around 7.8%. The sample consisted of CD4+ T cells from blood, taken before liver transplant. The receptors originated from a human donor who received a liver transplant.

This chain uses TRBV15 with TRBJ1-5; 7 bases are a match to TRBD1. The CDR3 consists of 15 residues. Per the germline V gene, CDR1 is LNHNV and CDR2 is YYDKDF (reference sequence). Trimming removed 7 bases from V and 0 bases from J; junction bases left unmatched: 6. Here the CDR3 DNA reads TGTGCCACCACCCAGGGGGGGCTTAGCAATCAGCCCCAGCATTTT. Residues: CATTQGGLSNQPQHF.

This clone was seen only once. This chain uses TRBV19 with TRBJ2-1; TRBD2 agrees at 16 bases. This CDR3 is 16 amino acids long. Germline V gives CDR1 LNHDA, CDR2 SQIVND (reference sequence). Trimming took 8 bases from V and 8 from J; bases not matched to a gene: 9. CDR3: CASSPGLAGGLDEQFF. DNA of the CDR3: TGTGCCAGTTCGCCGGGACTAGCGGGGGGGCTTGATGAGCAGTTCTTC.

The V gene is TRBV6-4, the J gene TRBJ2-1; either TRBD1 or TRBD2 may supply D (6 bases each). Germline V gene lookup returns CDR1 MRHNA and CDR2 SNTAGT. Trimming pared 7 bases from V and 0 bases from J, leaving 16 bases between. The CDR3 consists of 16 residues. The CDR3 spells CASITRGESSYNEQFF. For the CDR3, the DNA is TGTGCCAGCATCACGAGGGGGGAGAGCTCCTACAATGAGCAGTTCTTC.

The chain recombines TRBV28 with TRBJ1-2, with D hard to call. Trimming shortened V by 2 bases and J by 4 bases, and 5 bases separated the two germline ends. This CDR3 region has 12 residues. In germline, CDR1 is MDHEN, CDR2 SYDVKM. This CDR3 is CASSLHSYGYTF. The CDR3 bases are TGTGCCAGCAGTTTACACAGCTATGGCTACACCTTC.

V usage is TRBV5-1 and J usage is TRBJ1-2, with unresolved D. V dropped 0 bases and J dropped 1 base, with 7 bases sitting between them. The CDR3 extends over 14 amino acids. The germline V gene encodes CDR1 SGHRS and CDR2 YFSETQ. CDR3 nucleotides: TGCGCCAGCAGCTTGGAACGGAGTAACTATGGCTACACCTTC. Protein product: CASSLERSNYGYTF.

The chain recombines TRBV6-1 with TRBJ1-2, with 10 bases fitting TRBD1. After removal of 5 bases from V and 2 bases from J, the junction contained 2 bases not matched to a gene. CDR1 and CDR2 from the germline V gene are MNHNS and SASEGT. This CDR3 comprises 14 residues. In nucleotides, the CDR3 is TGTGCCAGCAGTCGACAGGGGGCGAACTATGGCTACACCTTC. Amino acids: CASSRQGANYGYTF.

The chain uses TRBV27 and TRBJ2-7, with a weak D call TRBD1 (6 bases). This CDR3 contains 12 residues. Germline-derived CDR1 and CDR2 are MNHEY and SMNVEV (reference sequence). V was pared by 3 bases and J by 6 bases, with 9 bases between. CDR3 region: CASSLGAGEQYF. The CDR3 DNA follows: TGTGCCAGCAGTTTGGGGGCAGGCGAGCAGTACTTC.

This rearrangement joins TRBV2 to TRBJ1-3, with a tentative D call TRBD1 (5 bases). Germline V gene lookup returns CDR1 SNHLY and CDR2 FYNNEI. V lost 5 bases and J 4 bases, leaving 12 bases between the germline ends. This CDR3 has 14 amino acids. CDR3 in DNA: TGTGCCAGCAGTAGAGGGGTTCCGGGAAACACCATATATTTT. Translating it yields CASSRGVPGNTIYF.

The chain has TRBV4-3 and TRBJ2-1; 7 bases line up with TRBD1. This CDR3 has 16 amino acids. Germline V gene lookup returns CDR1 LGHNA and CDR2 YSLEER. Trimming at V came to 3 bases and at J to 0 bases, leaving 5 bases not matched to a gene. The CDR3 here is CASSQAGTASYNEQFF. CDR3 DNA sequence: TGCGCCAGCAGCCAGGCCGGGACAGCCTCCTACAATGAGCAGTTCTTC.

The V call is TRBV9, the J call TRBJ2-3, with TRBD2 identical over 12 bases. With 7 bases clipped from V and 6 bases from J, the junction kept 6 bases outside the gene matches. Germline CDR1 reads SGDLS; CDR2 reads YYNGEE. This CDR3 is 14 amino acids long. CDR3 DNA sequence: TGTGCCAGCGGAACCGGGACTAGCGGGGATACGCAGTATTTT. Its protein is CASGTGTSGDTQYF.

J is TRBJ2-5 and V is TRBV7-2; possible D gene TRBD1, 7 bases. Germline-derived CDR1 and CDR2 are SGHTA and FQGNSA. This CDR3 has 15 amino acids. Trimming removed 5 bases from V and 8 bases from J, with 21 bases in between. The CDR3 DNA is TGTGCCAGCAGCCAGCAGGGGGTCGGGAGAGGTACCCAGTACTTC. This translates into CASSQQGVGRGTQYF.

The chain recombines TRBV4-1 with TRBJ2-5, with 7 bases identical to TRBD2. CDR3 length: 17 amino acids. Germline V gene data show CDR1 as MGHRA and CDR2 as YSYEKL. After removal of 4 bases from V and 2 bases from J, the junction contained 13 bases not matched to a gene. This chain's CDR3 is CASSPNLGRELQETQYF. The CDR3 DNA reads as TGCGCCAGCAGCCCGAACCTGGGGCGGGAGCTTCAAGAGACCCAGTACTTC.

The genes are TRBV6-5 and TRBJ1-2; TRBD1 is a possible D gene (5 bases). Germline V CDR1 and CDR2: MNHEY, SVGAGI. This CDR3 spans 15 amino acids. The V end lost 6 bases, the J end lost 4 bases, and 18 bases lay between the germline ends. The CDR3 DNA follows: TGTGCCAGCAGGGGGAACCGGGGCCCCCTCTATGGCTACACCTTC. Translated, it gives CASRGNRGPLYGYTF.

The J gene is TRBJ2-7, the V gene TRBV2, with 11 bases identical to TRBD2. The CDR3 is 16 amino acids. V lost 0 bases and J lost 4; bases outside the gene matches: 5. The germline V gene encodes CDR1 SNHLY and CDR2 FYNNEI. The chain's CDR3 is CASSEALTSGRYEQYF. DNA for the CDR3: TGTGCCAGCAGTGAAGCGCTTACTAGCGGGAGATACGAGCAGTACTTC.

The V call is TRBV7-9, the J call TRBJ1-4; 7 bases agree with TRBD1. The V and J ends lost 4 bases and 5 bases, in that order; junction bases with no gene match: 7. The CDR3 runs to 15 residues. Germline CDR1 reads SEHNR; CDR2 reads FQNEAQ (reference sequence). This CDR3 reads CASSSRDSRNEKLFF. The CDR3 coding sequence is TGTGCCAGCAGCTCCCGGGACAGCCGAAATGAAAAACTGTTTTTT.

The chain uses TRBV2 and TRBJ1-1; D is uncertain. Germline V gene sequence: CDR1 SNHLY, CDR2 FYNNEI. The CDR3 sequence is 10 residues long. V gave up 9 bases and J gave up 9 bases, with 11 bases separating them. The DNA of the CDR3 is TGTGCCAGTAGGAGGGAGCAAGCTTTCTTT. This sequence encodes CASRREQAFF.

In this sample, this clone turned up a few times. The rearrangement joins TRBV5-1 to TRBJ1-4; 8 nucleotides match TRBD1. Germline CDR1 SGHRS, CDR2 YFSETQ. V trimming: 3 bases; J trimming: 0 bases; junction bases outside the gene matches: 4. The CDR3 is made up of 16 amino acids. CDR3 protein: CASSYRTGSTNEKLFF. The CDR3, as DNA: TGCGCCAGCAGCTACAGGACAGGGTCAACTAATGAAAAACTGTTTTTT. The full variable domain, its missing parts supplied by reference TRBV5-1 and TRBJ1-4, is KAGVTQTPRYLIKTRGQQVTLSCSPISGHRSVSWYQQTPGQGLQFLFEYFSETQRNKGNFPGRFSGRQFSNSRSEMNVSTLELGDSALYLCASSYRTGSTNEKLFFGSGTQLSVL.

The V gene is TRBV10-3, the J gene TRBJ2-3; 13 positions match TRBD2. The CDR3 consists of 16 residues. Germline CDR1 is ENHRY and CDR2 is SYGVKD. The V and J ends lost 2 bases and 7 bases, in that order; junction bases with no gene match: 6. The CDR3 loop is CAISETGTSGVNTQYF. The CDR3 bases are TGTGCCATCAGTGAGACCGGGACTAGCGGGGTGAATACGCAGTATTTT.

The rearrangement uses TRBV5-1 and TRBJ2-1, with unresolved D. This CDR3 is 12 amino acids long. In germline, CDR1 is SGHRS, CDR2 YFSETQ. Deletions cut 0 bases from V and 5 bases from J, with 3 bases between. CDR3 amino acids: CASSLGNNEQFF. DNA for the CDR3: TGCGCCAGCAGCTTGGGGAACAATGAGCAGTTCTTC.

This clone was observed a few times. The chain combines TRBV6-1 with TRBJ2-2, with 8 bases identical to TRBD1. The CDR3 loop spans 15 amino acids. Trimming removed 5 bases from V and 5 bases from J; junction bases left unmatched: 7. The V gene's germline CDR1 is MNHNS and CDR2 SASEGT. The CDR3 loop reads CASSRSWTGTGELFF. CDR3 nucleotides: TGTGCCAGCAGTAGAAGTTGGACAGGGACCGGGGAGCTGTTTTTT.

Worth noting for this clone: An end of the junction differs from the germline gene, which may be a read error. The chain combines TRBV7-7 with TRBJ2-2; D is possibly TRBD2 (5 bases). CDR3 length equals 14 residues. From germline, CDR1 is SSHAT and CDR2 FNYEAQ (reference sequence). The CDR3 DNA follows: TGTGCTAGCAGCTTAGGACCGGGGACCGGGGAGCTGTTTTTT. Translating it yields CASSLGPGTGELFF.